This T cell receptor (beta chain) is drawn from a study of blood T cell repertoires in COVID-19. Overall study context: Donors in the United States, Italy and Spain gave samples during acute or convalescent COVID-19.

Researchers sorted participants into cohorts using their self-reported clinical history. Source study methods: The authors estimated nucleated cell counts from reference gene primer amplification. Clones were read by immunoSEQ multiplex PCR, and TCRdb kept only the in-frame ones, dropping some. V, J and clone size were drawn from that table, and D and trimming were deduced from the DNA. The sample shows roughly 140,000 clones, more than 75% of them seen only once. The sequencing input was PBMCs or T cells enriched from blood (not recorded which). The receptor's source is a woman aged 25 to 39 with acute COVID-19.

For the CDR3, the DNA is TGTGCCAGCAGATCAACTAGGGAAAATAACAATGAGCAGTTCTTC. Translated: CASRSTRENNNEQFF. This rearrangement joins TRBV7-8 to TRBJ2-1; D may be TRBD2 (5 bases). The CDR3 is 15 amino acids. Germline V gene sequence: CDR1 SGHVS, CDR2 FQNEAQ. The V gene lost 6 bases and the J gene lost 5 bases, with 17 bases spanning the gap.